The 23 T cell receptor beta chains below all came from one sample that was sequenced in a study of blood T cells in healthy people across ages. The second PCR ran 7 to 11 cycles with a sample-barcoded 5' primer and J-beta primers. TCRdb recomputed calls from the 5' RACE reads with MiXCR, one row per CDR3 protein. Here the sample spans about 320,000 distinct CDR3 sequences, around 30% being singletons. Sequences were obtained from blood. Receptor source: a woman between 65 and 79 years old in good health.

This clonotype was recorded a few times. The rearrangement links TRBV29-1 to TRBJ1-2, with D possibly matching TRBD1 (5 bases). With 8 bases removed from V and 8 bases from J, the gap between germline ends came to 21 bases. CDR1 is SQVTM and CDR2 is ANQGSEA in the germline V gene. The CDR3 is made up of 13 amino acids. CDR3 nucleotide sequence: TGCAGCCCCCGGCATAACAAGGGGCGAGGCTACACCTTC. Protein sequence: CSPRHNKGRGYTF.

V gene TRBV7-9 combines with J gene TRBJ1-6, with D possibly being TRBD1 (5 bases). V lost 1 base, J lost 18 bases, and 13 bases lay in between. CDR1 and CDR2 from the germline V gene are SEHNR and FQNEAQ (reference sequence). The CDR3 loop spans 12 amino acids. In DNA form, the CDR3 reads TGTGCCAGCAGCTTAGGAGGGGCCATCAACCACTTT. Protein sequence: CASSLGGAINHF.

This sequence joins TRBV6-1 and TRBJ2-6, with 11 bases that match TRBD1. From germline, CDR1 is MNHNS and CDR2 SASEGT. This CDR3 is 17 amino acids long. The V gene end was trimmed by 7 bases and the J gene end by 1 base; junction bases not matched to a gene: 6. The CDR3 loop is CASIPGTGGSGANVLTF. The CDR3 coding sequence is TGTGCCAGCATCCCCGGGACAGGGGGTTCTGGGGCCAACGTCCTGACTTTC.

The chain uses TRBV5-1 and TRBJ2-7; a possible D gene is TRBD1 (6 bases). With 10 bases removed from V and 0 bases from J, the gap between germline ends came to 17 bases. The length of the CDR3 is 14 residues. Germline lookup yields CDR1 SGHRS and CDR2 YFSETQ. The CDR3: CACGQTGSSYEQYF. CDR3 in DNA: TGCGCCTGCGGTCAGACAGGAAGCTCCTACGAGCAGTACTTC.

This clonotype was counted only a few times. The chain combines TRBV29-1 with TRBJ2-1, with TRBD1 matching 7 bases. Matching the DNA end better, TRBJ2-5 makes the J call doubtful. CDR1 is SQVTM, CDR2 ANQGSEA, per germline. The CDR3 sequence is 11 residues long. The CDR3 DNA follows: TGCAGCGGAAGGGGGCATGAGACCCAGTACTTC. It yields the protein CSGRGHETQYF.

This clonotype has at least ten counts. The CDR3 here is CSVEDKAGASGGYTF. The CDR3 coding sequence is TGCAGCGTTGAAGATAAGGCAGGGGCTTCCGGTGGCTACACCTTC. The V and J genes are TRBV29-1 and TRBJ1-2; D is possibly TRBD1 (6 bases). The V gene lost 0 bases and the J gene lost 7 bases, with 18 bases spanning the gap. Germline V gene lookup returns CDR1 SQVTM and CDR2 ANQGSEA. The CDR3 sequence is 15 residues long.

The V call is TRBV27, the J call TRBJ2-7; 9 bases are shared with TRBD2. There are 15 residues in the CDR3. Germline V gene lookup returns CDR1 MNHEY and CDR2 SMNVEV (reference sequence). V lost 6 bases and J lost 3; bases outside the gene matches: 9. The CDR3 reads CASRTRTSDLYEQYF. As DNA, the CDR3 is TGTGCCAGCAGGACCAGGACTAGCGACCTCTACGAGCAGTACTTC.

This clonotype occurred many times. The chain is built from TRBV5-1 and TRBJ2-5; D ambiguous. CDR3 length: 11 residues. The germline CDR1 and CDR2 sequences are SGHRS and YFSETQ. Trimming removed 0 bases from V and 7 bases from J, with 4 bases in between. The DNA for the CDR3 is TGCGCCAGCAGCTTGGACGGGACCCAGTACTTC. Protein sequence: CASSLDGTQYF.

This clonotype was seen a handful of times. V and J are TRBV5-1 and TRBJ2-1; D gene uncertain. The ends were cut back, 0 bases at V and 0 bases at J, with 7 bases in the middle. CDR1 is SGHRS and CDR2 is YFSETQ in the germline V gene. This CDR3 comprises 15 residues. Written as DNA, the CDR3 is TGCGCCAGCAGCTTGGACACGCGCTCCTACAATGAGCAGTTCTTC. It yields the protein CASSLDTRSYNEQFF.

In this sample, this clonotype turned up a few times. The chain employs TRBV11-2 and TRBJ2-5; 9 bases line up with TRBD1. This CDR3 has 18 amino acids. The germline CDR1 and CDR2 sequences are SGHAT and FQNNGV. Unmatched junction bases numbered 18, after V lost 1 base and J lost 9 bases. The CDR3 DNA follows: TGTGCCAGCAGCTTAGGAGCTCGTCCCGGGACAGGGTCTTGGGCCCAGTACTTC. It codes for CASSLGARPGTGSWAQYF. Full variable domain (remainder filled in from reference TRBV11-2 and TRBJ2-5): EAGVAQSPRYKIIEKRQSVAFWCNPISGHATLYWYQQILGQGPKLLIQFQNNGVVDDSQLPKDRFSAERLKGVDSTLKIQPAKLEDSAVYLCASSLGARPGTGSWAQYFGPGTRLLVL.

This clonotype was observed a few times. This sequence joins TRBV14 and TRBJ2-5; D perhaps matches TRBD1 (6 bases). Trimming took 5 bases from V and 0 from J, leaving 25 bases between them. In germline, CDR1 is SGHDN, CDR2 FVKESK. This CDR3 has 19 residues. CDR3 sequence: CASSKLGQQPGVYQETQYF. The CDR3 DNA follows: TGTGCCAGCAGCAAGCTAGGACAGCAACCTGGAGTGTACCAAGAGACCCAGTACTTC. The full variable domain, in which reference TRBV14 and TRBJ2-5 provide the parts outside the CDR3, is EAGVTQFPSHSVIEKGQTVTLRCDPISGHDNLYWYRRVMGKEIKFLLHFVKESKQDESGMPNNRFLAERTGGTYSTLKVQPAELEDSGVYFCASSKLGQQPGVYQETQYFGPGTRLLVL.

This clonotype was observed many times. This chain connects TRBV10-3 to TRBJ2-7; tentative D call: TRBD2 (5 bases). Germline CDR1 is ENHRY and CDR2 is SYGVKD. V dropped 6 bases and J dropped 1 base, with 10 bases sitting between them. The CDR3 is 13 residues long. CDR3 residues: CAIRGGGSYEQYF. The CDR3, as DNA: TGTGCCATCAGGGGTGGCGGGTCCTACGAGCAGTACTTC.

V usage is TRBV28 and J usage is TRBJ2-3; D remains unclear. The CDR3 is 11 residues long. Trimming took 3 bases from V and 5 from J, leaving 3 bases between them. Germline CDR1 and CDR2: MDHEN and SYDVKM. The CDR3 coding sequence is TGTGCCAGCAGTTTTCAAGATACGCAGTATTTT. Its protein is CASSFQDTQYF.

This clonotype was counted a few times. The chain couples TRBV29-1 to TRBJ2-7; D is uncertain. The CDR3 totals 11 residues. Germline V gene sequence: CDR1 SQVTM, CDR2 ANQGSEA. Between the trimmed V and J ends, which lost 4 bases and 6 bases, there was a span of 10 bases. Here the CDR3 reads CSVALRGEQYF. CDR3 nucleotides: TGCAGCGTTGCATTGCGAGGCGAGCAGTACTTC.

J is TRBJ2-7 and V is TRBV4-3; D is possibly TRBD2 (5 bases). Looked up from germline, CDR1 is LGHNA and CDR2 is YSLEER. CDR3 length: 16 amino acids. V dropped 1 base and J dropped 5 bases, with 18 bases sitting between them. The DNA of the CDR3 is TGCGCCAGCAGCCAAGGGGCAGGTTCGGGGTTTAACGAGCAGTACTTC. This sequence encodes CASSQGAGSGFNEQYF.

There are a few counts of this clonotype. The CDR3 here is CASSQPGTGRSGYTF. The CDR3, as DNA: TGTGCCAGCAGTCAACCAGGGACAGGGAGAAGCGGCTACACCTTC. The chain carries TRBV6-2 or TRBV6-3 and TRBJ1-2; 9 nucleotides agree with TRBD1. Germline assignment: CDR1 MNHEY and CDR2 SVGEGT. CDR3 length: 15 amino acids. V shed 5 bases and J 8 bases; nucleotides not matched to a gene: 12.

This clonotype turned up a few times. This chain links TRBV3-1 with TRBJ1-2; TRBD1 aligns across 8 bases. Germline CDR1 LGHDT, CDR2 YNNKEL (reference sequence). V lost 4 bases to trimming and J lost 2 bases; unmatched junction nucleotides: 3. The CDR3 runs to 14 residues. CDR3 nucleotide sequence: TGTGCCAGCAGCCTCCGACAGGGGAACTATGGCTACACCTTC. Its translation is CASSLRQGNYGYTF. Using reference TRBV3-1 and TRBJ1-2 for the parts outside the CDR3, the full variable domain is DTAVSQTPKYLVTQMGNDKSIKCEQNLGHDTMYWYKQDSKKFLKIMFSYNNKELIINETVPNRFSPKSPDKAHLNLHINSLELGDSAVYFCASSLRQGNYGYTFGSGTRLTVV.

This clonotype has a handful of counts. The chain carries TRBV20-1 and TRBJ1-6; D uncertain. The CDR3 has 15 residues. CDR1 is DFQATT, CDR2 SNEGSKA, per germline (reference sequence). The V end was cut by 0 bases, the J end by 12 bases, with 18 bases between. CDR3 sequence reads: CSARDWTLQRGPLHF. The CDR3 DNA follows: TGCAGTGCTAGAGATTGGACGCTGCAGCGGGGACCCCTCCACTTT.

The V and J genes are TRBV20-1 and TRBJ2-5, with 9 bases aligning to TRBD1. The J call is doubtful: the DNA matches TRBJ2-7 better. The CDR3 totals 14 residues. Germline values: CDR1 DFQATT, CDR2 SNEGSKA (reference sequence). The CDR3 region has the DNA TGCAGTGCTAGGACCGGGACAGGGAGCGACGAGCAGTACTTC. Protein: CSARTGTGSDEQYF.

This chain links TRBV6-2 or TRBV6-3 with TRBJ2-1, with 8 bases lining up with TRBD2. The CDR3 is made up of 14 amino acids. Germline CDR1 and CDR2: MNHEY and SVGEGT. V shed 7 bases and J 0 bases; nucleotides not matched to a gene: 2. CDR3 nucleotide sequence: TGTGCCAGCATAGCGGGAAACTCCTACAATGAGCAGTTCTTC. It codes for CASIAGNSYNEQFF.

This clonotype showed up just a few times. CDR3 loop: CASSQGLRQPQHF. In DNA form, the CDR3 reads TGCGCCAGCAGCCAAGGCCTCCGGCAGCCCCAGCATTTT. The chain joins TRBV4-1 to TRBJ1-5; unclear D gene. The CDR3 is 13 amino acids. CDR1 is MGHRA, CDR2 YSYEKL, per germline. V gave up 1 base and J gave up 7 bases, with 8 bases separating them.

This clonotype was counted at least ten times. The J gene is TRBJ1-1, the V gene TRBV6-6; D is possibly TRBD1 (6 bases). CDR1 MNHNY and CDR2 SVGAGI come from the germline V gene (reference sequence). V shed 7 bases and J shed 11 bases, with 23 bases lying between them. The CDR3 consists of 14 residues. CDR3 sequence (DNA): TGTGCCAGCAAAACTTCGGGGGGCGAGGGAGGCGCTTTCTTT. Amino acids: CASKTSGGEGGAFF.

This clonotype was seen a few times. This chain joins TRBV20-1 and TRBJ1-4, with 8 bases identical to TRBD1. The CDR3 loop spans 13 amino acids. CDR1 DFQATT and CDR2 SNEGSKA come from the germline V gene (reference sequence). Losses at the gene ends were 2 bases for V and 8 bases for J; bases not matched to a gene: 4. As DNA, the CDR3 is TGCAGTGCTAGACAGGGGGCGGGGGAAAAACTGTTTTTT. As protein: CSARQGAGEKLFF.